These 15 T cell receptor beta chains came from one sample sequenced in a study of STAT5B mutations in CD4+ large granular lymphocyte leukemia. The method was immunoSEQ multiplex PCR; TCRdb's version includes in-frame clones alone and lacks a portion of them. Of around 28,000 clones in the sample, approximately 80% were seen once. Sequencing was performed on CD4+ T cells from blood buffy coats. Every receptor here comes from a human donor in good health.

CDR3 DNA sequence: TGTGCCAGCAGCCCTAAGTCGGGGACGAATTTGGGCACTGAAGCTTTCTTT. Residues: CASSPKSGTNLGTEAFF. The chain couples TRBV7-9 to TRBJ1-1; a possible D gene is TRBD1 (5 bases). This CDR3 comprises 17 residues. Trimming stripped 5 bases from V and 4 bases from J, with 23 bases between. Germline lookup yields CDR1 SEHNR and CDR2 FQNEAQ (reference sequence).

The V call is TRBV4-1, the J call TRBJ2-7; D perhaps matches TRBD2 (6 bases). V was pared by 2 bases and J by 5 bases, with 10 bases between. Per the germline V gene, CDR1 is MGHRA and CDR2 is YSYEKL. There are 13 residues in the CDR3. The CDR3 protein is CASSQPGGDEQYF. CDR3 DNA sequence: TGCGCCAGCAGCCAACCAGGAGGGGACGAGCAGTACTTC.

The chain recombines TRBV4-2 with TRBJ1-6, with D tentatively TRBD1 (6 bases). Germline V gene lookup returns CDR1 LGHNA and CDR2 YNFKEQ. V was clipped by 4 bases and J by 10 bases, with 20 bases between them. This CDR3 region has 16 residues. CDR3 sequence reads: CASSRTQGKVESPLHF. CDR3 sequence (DNA): TGTGCCAGCAGCCGAACGCAGGGGAAGGTTGAGTCACCCCTCCACTTT.

This rearrangement joins TRBV5-1 to TRBJ2-1; D possibly corresponds to TRBD2 (6 bases). CDR3 length equals 16 residues. V gave up 4 bases and J gave up 7 bases, with 21 bases separating them. Germline V gene lookup returns CDR1 SGHRS and CDR2 YFSETQ. The CDR3 nucleotides read TGCGCCAGCAGCGAGCAATTTCAGGGAGGTGGGAATGAGCAGTTCTTC. Its translation: CASSEQFQGGGNEQFF.

The genes are TRBV11-2 and TRBJ2-3; TRBD2 matches 7 bases. J lost 8 bases, V lost 3 bases, and 23 bases had no gene match. The CDR3 contains 19 residues. Germline V gene lookup returns CDR1 SGHAT and CDR2 FQNNGV. The CDR3 spells CASSFGLGSGRGSFGTQYF. CDR3 DNA sequence: TGTGCCAGCAGCTTTGGTCTCGGCTCGGGGCGGGGGAGTTTTGGTACGCAGTATTTT. The full variable domain, its missing parts supplied by reference TRBV11-2 and TRBJ2-3, is EAGVAQSPRYKIIEKRQSVAFWCNPISGHATLYWYQQILGQGPKLLIQFQNNGVVDDSQLPKDRFSAERLKGVDSTLKIQPAKLEDSAVYLCASSFGLGSGRGSFGTQYFGPGTRLTVL.

This clone was detected a few times. This rearrangement joins TRBV10-3 to TRBJ2-7; 9 nucleotides agree with TRBD1. Germline V gives CDR1 ENHRY, CDR2 SYGVKD. V dropped 10 bases and J dropped 0; count of bases not matched to a gene: 7. The CDR3 has 14 amino acids. CDR3 amino acids: CATIQGASSYEQYF. The DNA of the CDR3 is TGTGCCACGATACAGGGGGCGTCCTCCTACGAGCAGTACTTC.

This chain connects TRBV2 to TRBJ2-6; D is ambiguous. The CDR3 consists of 15 residues. In germline, CDR1 is SNHLY, CDR2 FYNNEI. The V gene lost 3 bases and the J gene lost 0 bases, with 6 bases spanning the gap. Here the CDR3 reads CASSEGISGANVLTF. In nucleotides, the CDR3 is TGTGCCAGCAGTGAGGGGATCTCTGGGGCCAACGTCCTGACTTTC.

The chain uses TRBV27 and TRBJ2-2, with TRBD2 matching 10 bases. The ends lost 7 bases at V and 5 bases at J; junction bases unmatched: 10. CDR3 size: 16 residues. In germline, CDR1 is MNHEY, CDR2 SMNVEV (reference sequence). The CDR3: CASTVSGRVETGELFF. In DNA form, the CDR3 reads TGTGCCAGCACCGTGAGCGGGAGGGTCGAGACCGGGGAGCTGTTTTTT.

The chain combines TRBV9 with TRBJ2-7, with TRBD1 matching over 10 bases. J gave up 3 bases and V 0 bases, and 3 bases lay outside the gene matches. Germline V CDR1 and CDR2: SGDLS, YYNGEE. The CDR3 length is 15 residues. The CDR3 region is CASSVGGQGNYEQYF. DNA for the CDR3: TGTGCCAGCAGCGTAGGGGGACAGGGGAACTACGAGCAGTACTTC.

This rearrangement joins TRBV7-9 to TRBJ2-1, with 10 bases that match TRBD2. Unmatched junction bases numbered 3, after V lost 7 bases and J lost 3 bases. Germline V gives CDR1 SEHNR, CDR2 FQNEAQ (reference sequence). CDR3 length: 14 amino acids. DNA of the CDR3: TGTGCCAGCATTGGGACTAGCGTCTACAATGAGCAGTTCTTC. Residues: CASIGTSVYNEQFF.

The table lists this clone with a few counts. The chain combines TRBV2 with TRBJ1-4, with TRBD1 as a possible D gene (5 bases). The germline V gene encodes CDR1 SNHLY and CDR2 FYNNEI. CDR3 length: 13 residues. V was clipped by 10 bases and J by 5 bases, with 14 bases between them. The CDR3 DNA is TGTGCCACCAGCCGGGACTCCAATGAAAAACTGTTTTTT. It translates to CATSRDSNEKLFF.

The chain couples TRBV5-8 to TRBJ2-2; D gene uncertain. From germline, CDR1 is SGHTS and CDR2 YDEGEE. Trimming pared 2 bases from V and 1 base from J, leaving 6 bases between. The CDR3 sequence is 14 residues long. CDR3 sequence reads: CASSLFLNTGELFF. The CDR3 DNA is TGTGCCAGCAGCTTATTTCTGAACACCGGGGAGCTGTTTTTT.

The CDR3 region is CTSTLAGGYNEQFF. CDR3 nucleotide sequence: TGCACCAGCACCCTAGCGGGAGGGTACAATGAGCAGTTCTTC. The chain couples TRBV1 to TRBJ2-1; no check of the table's D call, TRBD2, against the DNA was made. TRBV1 is recorded as a pseudogene. The CDR3 runs 14 residues.

The sample holds a few counts of this clone. This chain joins TRBV19 and TRBJ1-1; 10 nucleotides align to TRBD1. The CDR3 sequence is 14 residues long. Germline CDR1 LNHDA, CDR2 SQIVND (reference sequence). V gave up 5 bases and J gave up 1 base; unmatched junction bases: 1. The CDR3 DNA sequence: TGTGCCAGTAGTGGGACAGGGGCGAACACTGAAGCTTTCTTT. The encoded protein is CASSGTGANTEAFF. The variable domain in full, completed from reference TRBV19 and TRBJ1-1, reads DGGITQSPKYLFRKEGQNVTLSCEQNLNHDAMYWYRQDPGQGLRLIYYSQIVNDFQKGDIAEGYSVSREKKESFPLTVTSAQKNPTAFYLCASSGTGANTEAFFGQGTRLTVV.

The gene calls are TRBV28 and TRBJ2-4, with D maybe TRBD1 (6 bases). There are 12 residues in the CDR3. CDR1 and CDR2 (germline): MDHEN, SYDVKM. Between the trimmed V and J ends, which lost 7 bases and 3 bases, there was a span of 7 bases. Here the CDR3 reads CASTDSKNIQYF. In DNA form, the CDR3 reads TGTGCCAGCACGGACAGCAAAAACATTCAGTACTTC.